Included here is one T cell receptor beta chain sequence, with context. Its antigen is not yet known. One base away there is no much larger clone; base qualities are not given. From V the trimming removes 4 bases and from J it removes 3 bases, while the gene matches leave 4 bases of the junction unaccounted for. CDR1 and CDR2 (MNHNS, SASEGT) derive from the germline V gene. There are 15 amino acids in the CDR3, from cysteine to phenylalanine inclusive. Of all the DNA, just the CDR3 is kept, 45 bases in frame from base 1. This sample was taken from a study of response to subunit inactivated influenza vaccine (dated by TCRdb to 2017 to 2018). Concerning the study at large: The study used deep quantitative T cell receptor repertoire profiling to track responses to a trivalent subunit inactivated influenza vaccine. Broader findings and caveats from the paper: It was suggested by the authors that each seasonal influenza vaccination may recruit only a limited number of new T cells.

Library preparation employed RT-PCR. Reads for this sample came from an Illumina HiSeq 2500. In-frame beta chains were kept once TCRdb had trimmed the public reads at Q25 with fastp and called clones with MiXCR. Entries are consolidated by CDR3 protein sequence, retaining the most common genes and DNA. The sample includes roughly 540,000 distinct CDR3 sequences, with around a quarter observed a single time. The ten largest clones take up approximately 3% of the sample. These data also formed part of another study, on T cells expressing NK-cell markers. The second study, in turn, reports: The TCR beta cDNA libraries were made using 5'RACE template switching, a step that added both a universal primer site and unique molecular identifiers. TCR beta-chain repertoires were profiled in sorted CD3+CD56+NKG2C+, CD3+CD56+NKG2C- and CD3+CD56-NKG2C+ T-cell subsets from several donors. Among the eight sequenced donors, seven were HCMV-seropositive and one was HCMV-seronegative. In several experiments an anti-gammadeltaTCR antibody was added to restrict sorting to alphabetaTCR-expressing T cells. In several donors, the dominant CD3+CD56+NKG2C+ clonotypes were found to rank among the top 10 CD8+ clonotypes and to make up 1.0-7.0% of CD8+ T cells. Those dominant clonotypes were again the most abundant among CD3+CD56-NKG2C+ cells in several donors, at about 28.3-65%. Whether the expanded NKG2C-expressing T cell clones were specific for HCMV antigens remained unclear. Randomly selected healthy volunteers, three men and five women, were used as the eight sequenced donors. HCMV-specific IgG was detected in serum with a commercial ELISA kit to determine HCMV serostatus. Ficoll density gradient centrifugation was used to isolate peripheral blood mononuclear cells from blood. Magnetic immunoseparation with Miltenyi isolation kits was used to isolate CD4+ and CD8+ T cells from PBMC. Synthesis of cDNA was primed from the TCR beta constant segment and was followed by two consecutive PCR amplification steps. The libraries were sequenced on Illumina HiSeq 2000/2500, MiSeq or NextSeq, producing 2 x 150 bp reads. MIGEC was used to demultiplex reads and group reads by UMI, and MiTCR was used to assemble and quantify clonotypes. To exclude erroneous sequences, any TCR cDNA sequence not supported by at least two reads was discarded. The tcR package was used for downstream repertoire analysis, and clonotypes were matched across fractions by CDR3 nucleotide sequence plus V segment. Antigen specificity was annotated against VDJdb with VDJmatch, allowing one amino acid substitution in CDR3.

The receptor was derived from a man in his fifties or sixties who received an inactivated influenza vaccine. Donor details come from another sample of the same person, matched by shared clones. Recombination joined TRBV6-1 with TRBJ2-3; TRBD1 fits 10 bases in the junction. The sequencing here drew on CD4+ T cells sorted from PBMCs, taken 12 days after vaccination. The CDR3 region reads CASSVRDRGTDTQYF. The DNA sequence reads TGTGCCAGCAGTGTCCGGGACAGGGGTACAGATACGCAGTATTTT.